This TCR beta chain was captured by sequencing in a study of response to subunit inactivated influenza vaccine (dated by TCRdb to 2016 to 2018). The study in broad terms: To follow how T cells responded to a trivalent subunit inactivated influenza vaccine, the researchers relied on deep quantitative profiling of the T cell receptor repertoire.

Paper-wide results and their limitations: The authors suggested that each seasonal influenza vaccination may recruit only a limited number of new T cells.

From the cysteine through the phenylalanine, the CDR3 covers 12 amino acids. The read is trimmed to its CDR3 DNA, 36 bases read in frame from base 1. The germline V gene gives CDR1 as MNHEY and CDR2 as SVGEGT. At the junction V is shortened by 6 bases and J by 7 bases, with 9 bases in between. Library construction relied on RT-PCR. TCRdb lists the instrument as Illumina HiSeq 2500. TCRdb passed the public sequencing reads through fastp at Q25 and MiXCR, retaining productive beta sequences. Merged by CDR3 protein, the rows form single entries marked with the most common genes and DNA. The sample includes 450,000 to 600,000 distinct CDR3 sequences, with about 17% observed a single time. Roughly 3.1% of the sample rests with the top ten. Notes on this clonotype: Its antigen is unknown. No base quality values were provided; no much bigger clone lies one nucleotide off.

This TCR was recovered from a man aged 50-75 years who received an inactivated influenza vaccine. Donor details come from another sample of the same person, matched by shared clones. Rearrangement joined TRBV6-2 or TRBV6-3 to TRBJ2-2, with the D gene uncertain. Specimen: CD4+ T cells sorted from PBMCs, collected less than 30 months after vaccination. In nucleotides, the sequence is TGTGCCAGCAGCGAACAGTACGGGGAGCTGTTTTTT. Its protein is CASSEQYGELFF.